This T cell receptor (beta chain) appears in the sequencing data of a study of cytomegalovirus exposure and HLA in healthy donors. Study results and limitations: Reported results showed that the classifier diagnosed cytomegalovirus status with high specificity and sensitivity.

PCR involved 60 Vbeta and 13 Jbeta primers. The method was immunoSEQ multiplex PCR; TCRdb's version includes in-frame clones alone and lacks a portion of them. This sample carries some 100,000 clones, about 75% of them seen once, and the ten largest clones take roughly an eighth. Regarding this clone: Its target is not known.

CDR1 and CDR2 (germline): MNHNY, SVGAGI (reference sequence). Trimming left V 6 bases short and J 8 bases short, with 16 bases between. This CDR3 comprises 13 residues. The sequenced material came from PBMCs. The chain recombines TRBV6-6 with TRBJ1-2; no definite D call. The sequence derives from a male donor in good health and CMV-seropositive. The CDR3 bases are TGTGCCAGCAGGTACGAGAGGCGCGAAGGCTACACCTTC. Protein: CASRYERREGYTF.